Listed below are T cell receptor beta chains from one sample, sequenced in a study of control samples from healthy donors and cancer patients. Here immunoSEQ multiplex PCR was the method, and the copy in TCRdb shows in-frame clones only, minus some. Of some 28,000 clones listed, 70% to 85% were seen once; the top ten hold roughly a fifth. Sequencing input: PBMCs. The receptors derive from a man aged 55 to 70 with head and neck cancer. The CDR3 runs from the conserved cysteine through the conserved F or W. A D gene is named only where the DNA matches it firmly. Size is stated for part of the rows, as once, few or many counts, or as a class when the clone is expanded.

J gene | V gene | CDR3 length | D gene | clone size | CDR3 DNA | CDR3 protein
TRBJ2-3 | TRBV2 | 15 | TRBD2 | - | TGTGCCAGCAGTGAAGAAGGTCTAGCGGGAGATACGCAGTATTTT | CASSEEGLAGDTQYF
TRBJ2-1 | TRBV3-1/TRBV3-2 | 16 | TRBD2 | - | TGTGCCAGCAGCCCCCGACTAGCGGCCTACTACAATGAGCAGTTCTTC | CASSPRLAAYYNEQFF
TRBJ2-7 | TRBV28 | 15 | TRBD2 | - | TGTGCCAGCAGTGGTTTGGGAGGGCCTAGGTACGAGCAGTACTTC | CASSGLGGPRYEQYF
TRBJ2-2 | TRBV6-5 | 14 | - | - | TGTGCCAGCAGCAAACAGGGTGGGGCCGGGGAGCTGTTTTTT | CASSKQGGAGELFF
TRBJ2-1 | TRBV9 | 15 | TRBD1 | - | TGTGCCAGCAGCCCCACCCAGGGGGTCTACAATGAGCAGTTCTTC | CASSPTQGVYNEQFF
TRBJ1-2 | TRBV28 | 15 | - | - | TGTGCCAGCAACCCATTAACGGTGTCTAACTATGGCTACACCTTC | CASNPLTVSNYGYTF
TRBJ2-7 | TRBV11-3 | 13 | TRBD2 | - | TGTGCCAGCAGCTCGGGACTAGGGTACGAGCAGTACTTC | CASSSGLGYEQYF
TRBJ2-1 | TRBV10-1 | 14 | TRBD1 | - | TGCGCCAGCGGCGGGACAGGGGGATACAATGAGCAGTTCTTC | CASGGTGGYNEQFF
TRBJ2-3 | TRBV12-5 | 17 | TRBD2 | - | TGTGCTAGTGGTCCCCGCGGGAGGAGGGGGTGCACAGATACGCAGTATTTT | CASGPRGRRGCTDTQYF
TRBJ1-4 | TRBV4-1 | 14 | TRBD1 | - | TGCGCCAGCAGCCAACAATCAGGGGGGGGGAAACTGTTTTTT | CASSQQSGGGKLFF
TRBJ2-7 | TRBV9 | 15 | TRBD2 | few | TGTGCCAGCAGCCTATCTAGCGGAGCAGCCTACGAGCAGTACTTC | CASSLSSGAAYEQYF
TRBJ2-1 | TRBV18 | 15 | TRBD2 | - | TGTGCCAGCTCACCCGGGACTAGCGGGAGCAGTGAGCAGTTCTTC | CASSPGTSGSSEQFF
TRBJ2-7 | TRBV6-1 | 15 | - | - | TGTGCCAGCAGTGAAGCTGGGCCGGGGGTTTACGAGCAGTACTTC | CASSEAGPGVYEQYF
TRBJ2-7 | TRBV29-1 | 11 | TRBD1 | - | TGCAGCGTTGCAGGGGGTGGTGAGCAGTACTTC | CSVAGGGEQYF
TRBJ1-1 | TRBV6-6 | 11 | - | - | TGTGCCAGCAGTGCCATACGGGAAGCTTTCTTT | CASSAIREAFF
TRBJ2-2 | TRBV5-1 | 15 | - | - | TGCGCCAGCAGCTTAGAGGGAGGCCACACCGGGGAGCTGTTTTTT | CASSLEGGHTGELFF
TRBJ2-3 | TRBV2 | 15 | TRBD2 | - | TGTGCCAGCAGACCTAGCGGGACTAGCACAGATACGCAGTATTTT | CASRPSGTSTDTQYF
TRBJ1-2 | TRBV5-4 | 15 | - | - | TGTGCCAGCAGCTTGGACCCAGGGCCCTACTATGGCTACACCTTC | CASSLDPGPYYGYTF
TRBJ2-7 | TRBV11-2 | 11 | - | - | TGTGCCAGCAGCTTAGGGTCCGAGCAGTACTTC | CASSLGSEQYF
TRBJ1-4 | TRBV28 | 16 | - | - | TGTGCCAGCAGTTTAGGGGCAGGTCGAACTAATGAAAAACTGTTTTTT | CASSLGAGRTNEKLFF
TRBJ1-1 | TRBV20-1 | 15 | - | - | TGCAGTGCTAGTGAATCCGGGACAATGAACACTGAAGCTTTCTTT | CSASESGTMNTEAFF
TRBJ2-7 | TRBV27 | 13 | TRBD2 | - | TGTGCCAGCACCGAGAGCGGGGCTTACGAGCAGTACTTC | CASTESGAYEQYF
TRBJ2-4 | TRBV28 | 16 | TRBD1 | - | TGTGCCAGCATGGGACAGACGAACCTAGCCAAAAACATTCAGTACTTC | CASMGQTNLAKNIQYF
TRBJ2-1 | TRBV27 | 15 | TRBD2 | - | TGTGCCAGCAGTTTAGCGGGAGCTAACTACAATGAGCAGTTCTTC | CASSLAGANYNEQFF
TRBJ2-1 | TRBV27 | 14 | TRBD1 | - | TGTGCCAGCAGTGTGACAGGGCCCTACAATGAGCAGCTCTTC | CASSVTGPYNEQLF
TRBJ1-2 | TRBV11-2 | 13 | TRBD1 | - | TGTGCCAGCAGCCCGACAGGGAATGGGGGCTACACCTTC | CASSPTGNGGYTF
TRBJ1-2 | TRBV3-1/TRBV3-2 | 14 | TRBD1 | few | TGTGCCAGCAGCCATTCCGACAGGGGTAATGGCTACACCTTC | CASSHSDRGNGYTF
TRBJ2-7 | TRBV12-5 | 13 | TRBD2 | - | TGTGCCAGCCAAAACGGGGGGTCCTACGAGCAGTACTTC | CASQNGGSYEQYF
TRBJ2-1 | TRBV4-1 | 16 | - | - | TGCGCCAGCAGCCAAGGGTCTTCAGGGACCTACAATGAGCAGTTCTTC | CASSQGSSGTYNEQFF
TRBJ2-7 | TRBV3-1/TRBV3-2 | 12 | - | - | TGTGCCAGCAGCCAAGCGCGCTACGAGCAGTACTTC | CASSQARYEQYF
TRBJ1-2 | TRBV5-4 | 13 | - | - | TGTGCCAGCAGCTTGGACAGGGTGTATGGCTACACCTTC | CASSLDRVYGYTF
TRBJ2-7 | TRBV7-2 | 16 | - | - | TGTGCCAGCAGCTTAGGTCTGACAGTGAAGACCTACGAGCAGTACTTC | CASSLGLTVKTYEQYF
TRBJ2-7 | TRBV2 | 15 | - | few | TGTGCCAGCAGTGAATCTGCGGTCATCTCCTACGAGCAGTACTTC | CASSESAVISYEQYF
TRBJ2-5 | TRBV11-3 | 13 | - | - | TGTGCCAGCAGCTTCGGGGTCCGGGAGACCCAGTACTTC | CASSFGVRETQYF
TRBJ2-6 | TRBV27 | 16 | - | - | TGTGCCAGCAGTTTATCTCCAGACTCTGGGGCCAACGTCCTGACTTTC | CASSLSPDSGANVLTF
TRBJ2-5 | TRBV29-1 | 12 | - | few | TGCAGCGTTGATTTCCACCAAGAGACCCAGTACTTC | CSVDFHQETQYF
TRBJ2-5 | TRBV6-5 | 16 | - | once | TGTGCCAGCAGTTACGGAGGCGGCTCAGGGCGGGAGACCCAGTACTTC | CASSYGGGSGRETQYF
TRBJ1-1 | TRBV18 | 15 | - | - | TGTGCCAGCTCACCACCGATCGGTTCGGACGGGACAGCTTTCTTT | CASSPPIGSDGTAFF
TRBJ1-1 | TRBV5-8 | 13 | - | few | TGTGCCAGCAGGAAACGAGGCCCCACTGAAGCTTTCTTT | CASRKRGPTEAFF
TRBJ2-3 | TRBV3-1/TRBV3-2 | 15 | TRBD2 | - | TGTGCCAGCAGCCAAATAGCGGGAGGGCCCGGTACGCAGTATTTT | CASSQIAGGPGTQYF
TRBJ2-5 | TRBV10-3 | 16 | - | - | TGTGCCATCAGCGGCCGGGGGGGACAGGTACAAGAGACCCAGTACTTC | CAISGRGGQVQETQYF
TRBJ2-2 | TRBV28 | 14 | TRBD1 | - | TGTGCCAGCAAGACAGGGACGAACACCGGGGAGCTGTTTTTT | CASKTGTNTGELFF